The sequence of this TCR beta chain was determined in a study of T cell repertoires in cytomegalovirus infection (dated by TCRdb to between 2017 and 2020). For the wider study: Donor HLA type was relevant to the analysis, as public TCR beta signatures indicated carriage of CMV infection together with the matching HLA type. Overall results and qualifications from the work: In the ex vivo response, HLA-C-restricted CMV-specific TCR beta clonotypes were dominant, and in two of eight donors the single most frequent clonotype came from this HLA-C-restricted group. In both this cohort and an independent roughly 400-donor cohort, the cumulative frequency of public TCR beta family members distinguished carriers of CMV infection plus the relevant HLA type.

Sequencing was carried out with an Illumina HiSeq 1500. Starting from the raw public reads, TCRdb applied fastp trimming at Q25, assembled clones with MiXCR and retained in-frame beta chains. Rows are combined by CDR3 protein, so each entry shows the most common genes and DNA. The sample data list 150,000 to 200,000 distinct CDR3 sequences, and under 30% of these were observed just once. Clones ranked in the top ten supply roughly 29% of the sample. In the case of this clonotype: The antigen it recognizes is unknown. No base quality values were provided; no much bigger clone lies one nucleotide off.

Source material: PBMCs. The receptor was derived from a human donor in good health (CMV status not recorded). Some clones in this sample may be carry-over from other donors' samples.

This receptor has the CDR3 CASSLTDFYGNQPQHF. Read as DNA, the sequence is TGTGCCAGCAGTCTTACTGACTTCTATGGCAATCAGCCCCAGCATTTT. The rearranged chain carries TRBV7-9 and TRBJ1-5; the D gene lacks a confident call. V loses 6 bases of germline sequence and J loses 2 bases, and the interval between the two ends is 17 bases. CDR1 and CDR2 are read off the germline V gene (reference sequence) as SEHNR and FQNEAQ. The CDR3 measures 16 amino acids from cysteine to phenylalanine. Just CDR3 DNA is preserved here, 48 bases in frame from base 1. Beyond the CDR3, the reference TRBV7-9 and TRBJ1-5 genes provide the residues; the full variable domain reads: DTGVSQNPRHKITKRGQNVTFRCDPISEHNRLYWYRQTLGQGPEFLTYFQNEAQLEKSRLLSDRFSAERPKGSFSTLEIQRTEQGDSAMYLCASSLTDFYGNQPQHFGDGTRLSIL.